This TCR beta chain was sequenced during a study of blood T cells in healthy people across ages. Next came a second PCR, run for roughly 6 to 11 cycles, which used a sample-barcoded 5' primer along with a J-beta primer mix. TCRdb reprocessed the 5' RACE reads with MiXCR, giving one entry per CDR3 protein. Of 700,000 to 800,000 distinct CDR3 sequences detected, roughly 47% appear once; the ten largest clones hold around 20%. This clonotype was picked up a small number of times. J lost 4 bases, V lost 7 bases, and 4 bases had no gene match. Germline V gene data show CDR1 as MNHEY and CDR2 as SMNVEV (reference sequence). This CDR3 is built from 13 residues.

The sequence was obtained from a woman aged 55-70 years in good health. The sequenced sample was blood. The chain has TRBV27 and TRBJ1-2; TRBD1 matches at 9 bases. The CDR3 region has the DNA TGTGCCAGCAAAAAGACAGGGGGCTATGGCTACACCTTC. Translating gives CASKKTGGYGYTF.